The 20 T cell receptor beta chains given below trace back to one sample, sequenced in a study of blood T cells in healthy people across ages (dated by TCRdb to 2015 to 2017). The protocol used for the library was 5' RACE. TCRdb names Illumina HiSeq 2500 as the instrument used. A second 7 to 11 cycle PCR used a sample-barcoded 5' primer and a J-beta primer mix. TCRdb redid the processing of the public reads, applying fastp at Q25 and MiXCR, and retained in-frame beta chains. When rows share a CDR3 protein, they turn into one entry using the most common DNA and genes. This sample holds fewer than 1,200,000 distinct CDR3 sequences; about 25% were observed only once. The ten biggest clones cover about 0.69% of the sample. These data were also filed under a second study, of T cells of mothers and their children.

Sequencing used blood. All receptors derive from a girl between 2 and 10 years old in good health.

This clonotype was counted a few times. V and J are TRBV5-1 and TRBJ2-7, with D tentatively TRBD2 (6 bases). The CDR3 is made up of 15 amino acids. CDR1 is SGHRS, CDR2 YFSETQ, per germline. The V and J ends lost 3 bases and 4 bases respectively, with 17 bases between them. The CDR3 protein is CASSYWTTDTYEQYF. CDR3 nucleotides: TGCGCCAGCAGCTATTGGACTACTGATACATACGAGCAGTACTTC. Full variable domain (outside the CDR3, taken from reference TRBV5-1 and TRBJ2-7): KAGVTQTPRYLIKTRGQQVTLSCSPISGHRSVSWYQQTPGQGLQFLFEYFSETQRNKGNFPGRFSGRQFSNSRSEMNVSTLELGDSALYLCASSYWTTDTYEQYFGPGTRLTVT.

This clonotype was observed a handful of times. V usage is TRBV29-1 and J usage is TRBJ1-2; D is uncertain. This CDR3 is 13 amino acids long. Germline lookup yields CDR1 SQVTM and CDR2 ANQGSEA. Deletions cut 1 base from V and 6 bases from J, with 12 bases between. The CDR3 DNA follows: TGCAGCGTTGAAGTGGGAGGAGCGCATGGCTACACCTTC. It encodes CSVEVGGAHGYTF.

The J gene is TRBJ2-7, the V gene TRBV6-1; the D call may be TRBD1 or TRBD2 (5 bases each). Germline values: CDR1 MNHNS, CDR2 SASEGT. This CDR3 comprises 15 residues. V was clipped by 2 bases and J by 5 bases, with 16 bases between them. CDR3 nucleotides: TGTGCCAGCAGTGAATTCCAGCAGGGACCCGACGAGCAGTACTTC. This sequence encodes CASSEFQQGPDEQYF.

This clonotype has more than one count but fewer than ten. V usage is TRBV6-6 and J usage is TRBJ1-1, with 7 positions matching TRBD1. CDR3 size: 12 residues. J lost 7 bases, V lost 6 bases, and 5 bases had no gene match. Germline values: CDR1 MNHNY, CDR2 SVGAGI (reference sequence). CDR3 coding DNA: TGTGCCAGCAGGGAGGGACAGTATGAAGCTTTCTTT. As protein: CASREGQYEAFF.

The V call is TRBV20-1, the J call TRBJ2-3, with D unclear. Germline V gene data show CDR1 as DFQATT and CDR2 as SNEGSKA (reference sequence). CDR3 length equals 11 residues. The V gene lost 7 bases and the J gene lost 3 bases, with 8 bases spanning the gap. The CDR3 here is CSGLGTDTQYF. The CDR3 nucleotides read TGCAGTGGGTTAGGGACAGATACGCAGTATTTT.

This clonotype was seen only a few times. Since a much larger clone is just one base distant, this may be a read error. The CDR3 region has the DNA TGTGCCAGCAGTTTCGACGGGGGCACAGATACGCAGTATTTT. This gives the protein CASSFDGGTDTQYF. V gene TRBV27 combines with J gene TRBJ2-3, with D possibly being TRBD2 (5 bases). Trimming shortened V by 3 bases and J by 1 base, and 8 bases separated the two germline ends. Germline loops: CDR1 MNHEY, CDR2 SMNVEV (reference sequence). The CDR3 is made up of 14 amino acids.

This clonotype has only a few counts. The chain carries TRBV19 and TRBJ1-4; D ambiguous. The V gene lost 10 bases and the J gene lost 7 bases, with 10 bases spanning the gap. Germline CDR1 LNHDA, CDR2 SQIVND (reference sequence). This CDR3 is 11 amino acids long. The CDR3 reads CATAAGEKLFF. CDR3 sequence (DNA): TGTGCCACAGCGGCGGGTGAAAAACTGTTTTTT.

The rearrangement uses TRBV15 and TRBJ2-7, with TRBD1 identical over 12 bases. Trimming took 5 bases from V and 1 from J; bases not matched to a gene: 6. This CDR3 has 16 amino acids. Germline V gene sequence: CDR1 LNHNV, CDR2 YYDKDF (reference sequence). The CDR3 DNA is TGTGCCACCAGCCCTCCGGGACAGGGGGCATCCTACGAGCAGTACTTC. Translated: CATSPPGQGASYEQYF.

This CDR3 reads CSLLTGNRGETQYF. The CDR3 DNA reads as TGCAGCCTCCTGACGGGCAATAGGGGTGAGACCCAGTACTTC. This chain links TRBV20-1 with TRBJ2-5; a possible D gene is TRBD1 (5 bases). The CDR3 is made up of 14 amino acids. Germline CDR1 and CDR2: DFQATT and SNEGSKA (reference sequence).

This clonotype was observed a handful of times. V and J are TRBV5-6 and TRBJ1-1, with D perhaps matching TRBD1 (5 bases). The CDR3 totals 13 residues. CDR1 SGHDT and CDR2 YYEEEE come from the germline V gene. Trimming pared 0 bases from V and 10 bases from J, leaving 13 bases between. The CDR3 is CASSLVREGVAFF. CDR3 coding DNA: TGTGCCAGCAGCTTGGTCAGGGAGGGTGTAGCTTTCTTT.

This clonotype was seen a few times. The genes are TRBV7-9 and TRBJ2-5; D unclear. TRBJ2-7 matches the DNA end more closely, so the J call is doubtful. CDR3 length: 11 amino acids. Germline V CDR1 and CDR2: SEHNR, FQNEAQ (reference sequence). In DNA form, the CDR3 reads TGTGCCAGCAGCTTACTCGCCGAGCAGTACTTC. Its translation: CASSLLAEQYF.

The chain is built from TRBV7-9 and TRBJ1-2; TRBD1 agrees at 8 bases. The CDR3 is 14 residues long. Germline lookup yields CDR1 SEHNR and CDR2 FQNEAQ (reference sequence). J was trimmed by 8 bases and V by 1 base; bases with no gene match: 6. CDR3 nucleotides: TGTGCCAGCAGCTTAGGGGACAGGCTTGGAGGCTACACCTTC. Protein: CASSLGDRLGGYTF.

This clonotype was found a few times. The chain carries TRBV10-1 and TRBJ1-1; D unclear. The V end was cut by 7 bases, the J end by 0 bases, with 6 bases between. CDR3 length: 12 amino acids. Germline values: CDR1 WNHNN, CDR2 SYGVQD (reference sequence). CDR3 in DNA: TGCGCCAGCAAACACCTGAACACTGAAGCTTTCTTT. It yields the protein CASKHLNTEAFF.

The sample holds a few counts of this clonotype. The V call is TRBV2, the J call TRBJ2-7, with no clear D. The V end lost 1 base, the J end lost 0 bases, and 10 bases lay between the germline ends. The CDR3 runs 15 residues. The germline CDR1 and CDR2 sequences are SNHLY and FYNNEI. CDR3 amino acids: CASSEGPRVSYEQYF. The CDR3 DNA sequence: TGTGCCAGCAGTGAAGGACCCCGCGTCTCCTACGAGCAGTACTTC. The whole variable domain, filled in from reference TRBV2 and TRBJ2-7, reads EPEVTQTPSHQVTQMGQEVILRCVPISNHLYFYWYRQILGQKVEFLVSFYNNEISEKSEIFDDQFSVERPDGSNFTLKIRSTKLEDSAMYFCASSEGPRVSYEQYFGPGTRLTVT.

This clonotype was observed a few times. The genes are TRBV7-2 and TRBJ2-1; 10 bases agree with TRBD2. V dropped 4 bases and J dropped 1; count of bases not matched to a gene: 10. Germline loops: CDR1 SGHTA, CDR2 FQGNSA. This CDR3 is built from 18 residues. CDR3 in DNA: TGTGCCAGCAGCTCACCGTCTAGCGGGGGAGGGTCCTACAATGAGCAGTTCTTC. Translated, it gives CASSSPSSGGGSYNEQFF. Full variable domain (outside the CDR3, taken from reference TRBV7-2 and TRBJ2-1): GAGVSQSPSNKVTEKGKDVELRCDPISGHTALYWYRQSLGQGLEFLIYFQGNSAPDKSGLPSDRFSAERTGGSVSTLTIQRTQQEDSAVYLCASSSPSSGGGSYNEQFFGPGTRLTVL.

This clonotype was recorded a few times. The genes are TRBV6-2 or TRBV6-3 and TRBJ2-5; TRBD2 matches at 10 bases. The J call may be mistaken, given a closer DNA end match to TRBJ2-1. The CDR3 contains 17 residues. CDR1 MNHEY and CDR2 SVGEGT come from the germline V gene. CDR3 residues: CASSYPGSGGAYNEQFF. In DNA, the CDR3 is TGTGCCAGCAGTTACCCAGGAAGCGGGGGGGCCTACAATGAGCAGTTCTTC.

This clonotype was counted only a few times. This chain joins TRBV29-1 and TRBJ1-1; D is undetermined. V gave up 6 bases and J gave up 2 bases, with 16 bases separating them. CDR3 size: 14 residues. Germline-derived CDR1 and CDR2 are SQVTM and ANQGSEA. The DNA of the CDR3 is TGCAGCGTGGCAATAGGACTGCTAAACACTGAAGCTTTCTTT. As protein: CSVAIGLLNTEAFF.

V and J are TRBV14 and TRBJ2-1, with 12 bases lining up with TRBD2. Losses at the gene ends were 2 bases for V and 13 bases for J; bases not matched to a gene: 12. CDR3 length equals 16 residues. Germline V CDR1 and CDR2: SGHDN, FVKESK. The DNA for the CDR3 is TGTGCCAGCAGCCAACACCTAGCGGGAGGGCCTATCTCCCAGTTCTTC. Amino acids: CASSQHLAGGPISQFF.

The rearrangement links TRBV6-6 to TRBJ1-2; TRBD1 might be the D (5 bases). V gave up 7 bases and J gave up 2 bases, with 14 bases separating them. The length of the CDR3 is 14 residues. Per the germline V gene, CDR1 is MNHNY and CDR2 is SVGAGI (reference sequence). CDR3 DNA sequence: TGTGCCAGCATCTCCCCCGAGGGGAACTATGGCTACACCTTC. It yields the protein CASISPEGNYGYTF.

This clonotype was counted between two and nine times. The CDR3 DNA is TGTGCCAGCATGACTAGCGGGAGAGCTCAAGAGACCCAGTACTTC. Translating gives CASMTSGRAQETQYF. J is TRBJ2-5 and V is TRBV27, with TRBD2 matching over 12 bases. This CDR3 has 15 residues. In germline, CDR1 is MNHEY, CDR2 SMNVEV (reference sequence). J lost 2 bases, V lost 7 bases, and 5 bases had no gene match.